Given below is one TCR beta chain in context. The target antigen is unknown. 60 Vbeta and 13 Jbeta primers were used in PCR. Assay used: immunoSEQ multiplex PCR; TCRdb lists only in-frame clones, some missing. The repertoire holds 150,000 or so clones, with roughly 70% as singletons. The data were obtained in a study of cytomegalovirus exposure and HLA in healthy donors. Study-level findings and limits: Most TCR beta V segments were productive about 87% or about 30% of the time in an earlier analysis. Later, an analysis showed that TCR beta chains associated with HLA were more clonally expanded than others that were equally common.

This CDR3 is built from 16 residues. V gave up 8 bases and J gave up 2 bases, with 22 bases separating them. Germline lookup yields CDR1 MNHNY and CDR2 SVGAGI (reference sequence). Sample: PBMCs. This sequence originates from a male donor in good health and CMV-seronegative. The rearrangement links TRBV6-6 to TRBJ2-7, with D maybe TRBD1 (7 bases). The CDR3: CASHPEGGQGAYEQYF. The CDR3 nucleotides read TGTGCCAGCCACCCTGAGGGGGGTCAGGGGGCCTACGAGCAGTACTTC.